This T cell receptor beta chain was retrieved from a study of blood T cell repertoires in COVID-19. The CDR3 has 12 residues if both end residues are counted. Germline CDR1 and CDR2: ENHRY and SYGVKD. In regard to this clone: The DNA is omitted, as the CDR3 cannot be located on it reliably, and the CDR3 follows TCRdb's listing.

Generated by immunoSEQ multiplex PCR, the TCRdb table keeps only in-frame clones and is missing some. Of about 170,000 clones listed, about 90% were seen once; the top ten hold roughly 11%. The sequencing sample was made of peripheral blood. The chain uses TRBV10-3 and TRBJ2-7; the table's D call, TRBD1, was not checked against the DNA. This TCR was sampled from a woman aged 55-70 years with COVID-19, enrolled during active disease. CDR3 sequence: CAISEVGQGSIF.